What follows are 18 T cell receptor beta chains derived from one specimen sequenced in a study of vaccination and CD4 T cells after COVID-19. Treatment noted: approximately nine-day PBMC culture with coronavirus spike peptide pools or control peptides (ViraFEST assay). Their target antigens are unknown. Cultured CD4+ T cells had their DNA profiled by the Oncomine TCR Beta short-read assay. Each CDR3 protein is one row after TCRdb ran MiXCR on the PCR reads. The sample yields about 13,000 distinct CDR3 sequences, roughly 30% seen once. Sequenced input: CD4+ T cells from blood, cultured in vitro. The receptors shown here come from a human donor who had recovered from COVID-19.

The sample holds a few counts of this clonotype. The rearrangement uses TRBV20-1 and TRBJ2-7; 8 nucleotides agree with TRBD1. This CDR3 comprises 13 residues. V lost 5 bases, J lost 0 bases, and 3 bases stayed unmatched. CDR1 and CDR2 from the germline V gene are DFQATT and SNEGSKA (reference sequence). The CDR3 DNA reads TGCAGTGCTTGGGACAGGTTCTCCTACGAGCAGTACTTC. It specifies CSAWDRFSYEQYF.

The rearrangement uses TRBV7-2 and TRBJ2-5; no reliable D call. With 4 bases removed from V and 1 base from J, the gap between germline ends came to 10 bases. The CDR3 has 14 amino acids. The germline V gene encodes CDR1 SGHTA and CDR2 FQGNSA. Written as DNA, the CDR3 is TGTGCCAGCAGCTCGAACTATATCCAAGAGACCCAGTACTTC. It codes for CASSSNYIQETQYF.

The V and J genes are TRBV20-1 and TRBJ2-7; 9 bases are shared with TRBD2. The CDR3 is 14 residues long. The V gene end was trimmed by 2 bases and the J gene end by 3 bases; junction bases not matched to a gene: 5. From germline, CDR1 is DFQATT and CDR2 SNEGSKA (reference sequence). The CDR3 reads CSARLAGSIYEQYF. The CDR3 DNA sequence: TGCAGTGCTAGACTAGCGGGATCGATCTACGAGCAGTACTTC.

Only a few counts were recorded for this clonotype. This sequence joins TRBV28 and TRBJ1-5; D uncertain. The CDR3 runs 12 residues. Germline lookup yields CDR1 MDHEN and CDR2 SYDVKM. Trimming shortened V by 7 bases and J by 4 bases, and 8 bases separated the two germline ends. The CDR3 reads CASKNLNQPQHF. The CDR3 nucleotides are TGTGCCAGCAAAAACTTAAATCAGCCCCAGCATTTT.

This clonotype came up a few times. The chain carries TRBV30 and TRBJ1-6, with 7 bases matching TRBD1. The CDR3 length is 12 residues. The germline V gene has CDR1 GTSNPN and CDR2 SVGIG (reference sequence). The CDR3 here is CAWGQYNSPLHF. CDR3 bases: TGTGCGTGGGGACAGTATAATTCACCCCTCCACTTT.

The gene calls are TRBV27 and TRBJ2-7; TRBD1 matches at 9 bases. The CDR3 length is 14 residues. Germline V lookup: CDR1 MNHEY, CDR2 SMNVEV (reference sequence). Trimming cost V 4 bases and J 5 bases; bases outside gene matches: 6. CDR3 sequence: CASSWDRVQDEQYF. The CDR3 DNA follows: TGTGCCAGCAGTTGGGACAGGGTCCAGGACGAGCAGTACTTC.

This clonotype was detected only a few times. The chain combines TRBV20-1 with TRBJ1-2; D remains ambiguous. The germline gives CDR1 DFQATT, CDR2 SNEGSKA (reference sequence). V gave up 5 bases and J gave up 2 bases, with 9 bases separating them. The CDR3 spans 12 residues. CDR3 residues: CSAPQPNYGYTF. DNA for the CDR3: TGCAGTGCTCCTCAGCCAAACTATGGCTACACCTTC.

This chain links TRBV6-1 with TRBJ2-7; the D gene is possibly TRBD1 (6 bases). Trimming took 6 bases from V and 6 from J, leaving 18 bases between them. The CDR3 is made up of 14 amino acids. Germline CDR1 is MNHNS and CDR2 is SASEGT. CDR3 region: CASSRPGQASEQYF. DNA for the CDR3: TGTGCCAGCAGCCGTCCGGGACAAGCCTCCGAGCAGTACTTC.

The CDR3 coding sequence is TGTGCCAGCAGTGCCTTTATTAAAACAATGATGCAGTTCTTC. As protein: CASSAFIKTMMQFF. The rearrangement links TRBV6-1 to TRBJ2-1; no clear D gene. Trimming removed 4 bases at V and 12 bases at J, with 19 bases between. Germline CDR1 and CDR2: MNHNS and SASEGT. The CDR3 has 14 amino acids.

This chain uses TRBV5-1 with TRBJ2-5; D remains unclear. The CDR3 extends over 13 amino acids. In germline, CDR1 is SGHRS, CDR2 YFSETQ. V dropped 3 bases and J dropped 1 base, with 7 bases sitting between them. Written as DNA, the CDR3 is TGCGCCAGCAGCTCGGCTAGCCAAGAGACCCAGTACTTC. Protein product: CASSSASQETQYF. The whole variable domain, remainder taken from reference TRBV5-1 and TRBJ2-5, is KAGVTQTPRYLIKTRGQQVTLSCSPISGHRSVSWYQQTPGQGLQFLFEYFSETQRNKGNFPGRFSGRQFSNSRSEMNVSTLELGDSALYLCASSSASQETQYFGPGTRLLVL.

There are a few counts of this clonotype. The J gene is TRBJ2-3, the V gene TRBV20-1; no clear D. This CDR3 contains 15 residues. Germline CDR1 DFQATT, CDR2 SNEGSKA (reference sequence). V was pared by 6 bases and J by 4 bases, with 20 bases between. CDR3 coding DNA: TGCAGTGCGCCTCAAATGATCAGGCTGGCAGATACGCAGTATTTT. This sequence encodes CSAPQMIRLADTQYF.

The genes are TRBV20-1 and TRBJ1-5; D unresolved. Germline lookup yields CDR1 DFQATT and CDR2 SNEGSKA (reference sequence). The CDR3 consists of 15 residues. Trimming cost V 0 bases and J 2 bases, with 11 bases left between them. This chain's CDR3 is CSARDQTKGNQPQHF. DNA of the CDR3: TGCAGTGCTAGAGATCAAACCAAGGGCAATCAGCCCCAGCATTTT.

The CDR3 sequence: CSARGSGNQPQHF. The CDR3 bases are TGCAGTGCTAGGGGATCGGGCAATCAGCCCCAGCATTTT. This chain links TRBV20-1 with TRBJ1-5, with no clear D. Per the germline V gene, CDR1 is DFQATT and CDR2 is SNEGSKA (reference sequence). CDR3 size: 13 residues. V lost 3 bases, J lost 2 bases, and 8 bases lay in between.

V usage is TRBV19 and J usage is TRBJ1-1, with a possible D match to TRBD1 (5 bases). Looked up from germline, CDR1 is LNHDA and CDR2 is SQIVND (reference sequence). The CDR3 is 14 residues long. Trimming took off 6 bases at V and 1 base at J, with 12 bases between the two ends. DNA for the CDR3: TGTGCCAGTAGGTGGCCAGGGCAGAACACTGAAGCTTTCTTT. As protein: CASRWPGQNTEAFF.

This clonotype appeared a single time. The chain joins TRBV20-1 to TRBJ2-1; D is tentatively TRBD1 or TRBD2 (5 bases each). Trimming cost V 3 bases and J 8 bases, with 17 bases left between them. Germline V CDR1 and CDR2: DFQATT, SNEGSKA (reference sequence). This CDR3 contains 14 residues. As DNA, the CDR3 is TGCAGTGCTAGGGTTGTCGGGGCGCGGGATGAGCAGTTCTTC. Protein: CSARVVGARDEQFF.

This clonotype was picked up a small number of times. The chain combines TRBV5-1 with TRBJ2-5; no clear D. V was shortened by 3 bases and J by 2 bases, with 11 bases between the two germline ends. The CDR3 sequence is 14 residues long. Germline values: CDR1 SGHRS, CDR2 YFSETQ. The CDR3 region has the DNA TGCGCCAGCAGCTCGGAAACACGGCAAGAGACCCAGTACTTC. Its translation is CASSSETRQETQYF.

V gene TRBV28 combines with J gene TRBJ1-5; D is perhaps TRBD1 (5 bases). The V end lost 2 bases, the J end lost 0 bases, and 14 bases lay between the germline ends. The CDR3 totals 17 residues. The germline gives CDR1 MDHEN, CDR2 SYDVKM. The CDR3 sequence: CASSLHRRPYSNQPQHF. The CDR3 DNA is TGTGCCAGCAGTTTACACAGGCGCCCCTATAGCAATCAGCCCCAGCATTTT.

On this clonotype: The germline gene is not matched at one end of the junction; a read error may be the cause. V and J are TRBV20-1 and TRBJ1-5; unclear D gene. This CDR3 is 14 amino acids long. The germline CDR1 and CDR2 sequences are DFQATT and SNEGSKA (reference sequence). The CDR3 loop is CSASLRGSNRPQHF. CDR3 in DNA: TGCAGTGCGAGTCTCCGGGGAAGCAATCGGCCCCAGCATTTT.